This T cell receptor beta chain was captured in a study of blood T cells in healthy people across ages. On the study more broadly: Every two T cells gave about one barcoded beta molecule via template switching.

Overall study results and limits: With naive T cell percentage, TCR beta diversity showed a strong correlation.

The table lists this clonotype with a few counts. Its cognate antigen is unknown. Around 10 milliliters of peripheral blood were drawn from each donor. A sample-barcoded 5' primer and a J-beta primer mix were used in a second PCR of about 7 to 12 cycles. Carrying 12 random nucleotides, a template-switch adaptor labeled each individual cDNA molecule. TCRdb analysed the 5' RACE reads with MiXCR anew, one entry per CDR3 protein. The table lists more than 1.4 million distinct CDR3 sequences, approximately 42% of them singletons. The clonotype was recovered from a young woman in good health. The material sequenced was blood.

The CDR3 is CASSVGGVGDYTF. As DNA, the CDR3 is TGTGCCAGCAGCGTAGGAGGGGTAGGGGACTACACCTTC. The chain combines TRBV7-2 with TRBJ1-2; weak D call: TRBD1 (5 bases). The CDR3 is 13 residues long. Germline V CDR1 and CDR2: SGHTA, FQGNSA. V was cut by 5 bases and J by 10 bases, with 17 bases left in between.